This T cell receptor beta chain was sequenced in a study of blood T cell repertoires in COVID-19. Study-wide context: Italy, Spain and the United States were the sources of the convalescent and acute COVID-19 samples. Nucleic acid was either cDNA or gDNA, and it came from T cells, B-cell-depleted T cells, or PBMCs.

Deletions cut 2 bases from V and 2 bases from J, with 14 bases between. The CDR3 is made up of 15 amino acids. In germline, CDR1 is SGHRS, CDR2 YFSETQ. Clones were read by immunoSEQ multiplex PCR, and TCRdb kept only the in-frame ones, dropping some. The sample records about 290,000 clones, 85% being singletons. V usage is TRBV5-1 and J usage is TRBJ2-7; TRBD1 might be the D (6 bases). The sample consisted of peripheral blood. The TCR comes from a woman in her fifties or sixties with active or convalescent COVID-19. CDR3 DNA sequence: TGCGCCAGCAGCTTAAACCGGGACACTACCTACGAGCAGTACTTC. Its protein product is CASSLNRDTTYEQYF. Combining the CDR3 with reference TRBV5-1 and TRBJ2-7 gives the whole variable domain KAGVTQTPRYLIKTRGQQVTLSCSPISGHRSVSWYQQTPGQGLQFLFEYFSETQRNKGNFPGRFSGRQFSNSRSEMNVSTLELGDSALYLCASSLNRDTTYEQYFGPGTRLTVT.